The source of this TCR beta chain is a study of OX40 agonist ivuxolimab in advanced cancers. The wider study: Patients were 65% to 85% male with ages about 23 to 90, mean 60.

Notes on the study in general: Clonal expansion was seen in CD4+ and CD8+ blood T cells by week 6 at 0.1 to 3.0 mg/kg. Relative to CD4+ cells, CD8+ T cells on average had more expanded clones.

This clone was observed a handful of times. As yet, its antigen is unknown. Libraries were prepared by immunoSEQ multiplex PCR; TCRdb keeps only in-frame clonotypes and omits some of them. Altogether 40,000 to 45,000 clones are present, about four fifths being singletons, with the ten largest covering around 9.3%. The length of the CDR3 is 15 residues. Germline assignment: CDR1 SEHNR and CDR2 FQNEAQ (reference sequence). V lost 1 base, J lost 9 bases, and 11 bases stayed unmatched. The genes are TRBV7-9 and TRBJ2-7, with TRBD2 matching 8 bases. The sequenced sample was CD4+ or CD8+ T cells sorted from blood, obtained in a trial of the OX40 agonist ivuxolimab. The clonotype comes from an adult with an advanced solid tumor such as melanoma, head and neck, liver or kidney cancer. The CDR3 reads CASSLGLLAGSGQYF. In nucleotides, the CDR3 is TGTGCCAGCAGCTTAGGTCTTCTAGCGGGCTCGGGGCAGTACTTC.